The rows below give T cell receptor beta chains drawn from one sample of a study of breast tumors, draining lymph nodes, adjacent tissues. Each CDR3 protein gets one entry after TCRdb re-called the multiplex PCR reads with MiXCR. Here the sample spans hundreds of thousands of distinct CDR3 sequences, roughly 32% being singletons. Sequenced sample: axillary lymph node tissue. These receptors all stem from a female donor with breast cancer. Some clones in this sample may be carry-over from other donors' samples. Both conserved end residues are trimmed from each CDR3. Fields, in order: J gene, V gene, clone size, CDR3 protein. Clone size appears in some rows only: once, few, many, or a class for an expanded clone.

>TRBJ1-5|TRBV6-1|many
ASSGDGLSNQPQH
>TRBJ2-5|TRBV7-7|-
ASSLRRRDRDETQY
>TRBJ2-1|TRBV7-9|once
ASSQGLAGAYNEQF
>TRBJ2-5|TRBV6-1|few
ASSQRGGTGRRETQY
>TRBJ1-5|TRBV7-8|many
ASSFSGTGNIHSNQPQH
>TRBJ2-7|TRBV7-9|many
ASSNTGYSPSEQY
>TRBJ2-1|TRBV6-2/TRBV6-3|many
ASSRTLQGDEQF
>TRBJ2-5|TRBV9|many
ASSVGARQETQY
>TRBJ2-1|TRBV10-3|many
AISELEQSYNEQF
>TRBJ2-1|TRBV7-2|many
ASSLTGLASHNEQF
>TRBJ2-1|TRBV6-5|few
ASSPWTSGKKNEQF
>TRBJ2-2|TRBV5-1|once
ASSSSRVLGNTAELF
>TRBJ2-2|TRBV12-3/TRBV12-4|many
ASTFSGRSTGELF
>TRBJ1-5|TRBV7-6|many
ASSFSCNNSNQPQH
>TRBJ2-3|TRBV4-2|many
ASSQAVLGTDTQY
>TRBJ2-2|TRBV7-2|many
ASSLFGTSVTGELF
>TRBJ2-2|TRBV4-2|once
ASSQPGGANTGELF
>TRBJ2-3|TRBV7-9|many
ASSPLLAGGYTDTQY
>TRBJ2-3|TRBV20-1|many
SARGTSRFPTDTQY
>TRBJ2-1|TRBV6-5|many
ASSSDRGGKIEQF
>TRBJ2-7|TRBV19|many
ASSIGAAGHSYEQY
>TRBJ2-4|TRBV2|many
ASSGDRDNIQY
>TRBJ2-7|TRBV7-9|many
ASSLVLAELSSYEQY
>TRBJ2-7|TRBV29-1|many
SVAGLAGAYEQY
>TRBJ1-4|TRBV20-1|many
SAPERSGKLF
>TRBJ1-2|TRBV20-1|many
SARSTRQDRGYT
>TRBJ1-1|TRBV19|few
ASDDYTEAF
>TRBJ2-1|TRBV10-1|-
ASSDGEGDYNEQF
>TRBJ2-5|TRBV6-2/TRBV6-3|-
ASSYPGTAEETQY
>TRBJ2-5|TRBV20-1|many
SARDNALMRETQY
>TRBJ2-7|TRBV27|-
ASSSLAADSYEQY
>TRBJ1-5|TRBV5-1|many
ASSPGDHQPQH
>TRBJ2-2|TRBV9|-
ASSDQAVVAGELF
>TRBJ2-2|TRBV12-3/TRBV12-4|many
ASSPFPSGELF